This T cell receptor (beta chain) was retrieved from a study of Graves' ophthalmopathy and Graves' hyperthyroidism. As to this clonotype: The antigen is not known.

Trimming left V 1 base short and J 4 bases short, with 15 bases between. CDR1 is KGHDR, CDR2 SFDVKD, per germline. The CDR3 covers 16 residues. Study-level points and caveats: Blood also harbored most expanded thyroid clonotypes above 0.001 frequency.

The authors amplified TCR beta CDR3 regions, and they did so from RNA transcripts for repertoire sequencing. RT-PCR was first run with HTBI primers, then multiplex PCR in a second round. TCRdb passed the multiplex PCR reads through MiXCR, listing each CDR3 protein once. The sample records hundreds of thousands of distinct CDR3 sequences, about 20% being singletons. The receptor comes from a woman between 18 and 30 years old with stable Graves' hyperthyroidism. Some clones in this sample may be carry-over from other donors' samples. The chain combines TRBV24-1 with TRBJ2-5; possible D gene TRBD2, 5 bases. Specimen: peripheral blood. Here the CDR3 reads CATSDFGARVGETQYF. Here the CDR3 DNA reads TGTGCCACCAGTGATTTCGGAGCGAGGGTAGGAGAGACCCAGTACTTC.